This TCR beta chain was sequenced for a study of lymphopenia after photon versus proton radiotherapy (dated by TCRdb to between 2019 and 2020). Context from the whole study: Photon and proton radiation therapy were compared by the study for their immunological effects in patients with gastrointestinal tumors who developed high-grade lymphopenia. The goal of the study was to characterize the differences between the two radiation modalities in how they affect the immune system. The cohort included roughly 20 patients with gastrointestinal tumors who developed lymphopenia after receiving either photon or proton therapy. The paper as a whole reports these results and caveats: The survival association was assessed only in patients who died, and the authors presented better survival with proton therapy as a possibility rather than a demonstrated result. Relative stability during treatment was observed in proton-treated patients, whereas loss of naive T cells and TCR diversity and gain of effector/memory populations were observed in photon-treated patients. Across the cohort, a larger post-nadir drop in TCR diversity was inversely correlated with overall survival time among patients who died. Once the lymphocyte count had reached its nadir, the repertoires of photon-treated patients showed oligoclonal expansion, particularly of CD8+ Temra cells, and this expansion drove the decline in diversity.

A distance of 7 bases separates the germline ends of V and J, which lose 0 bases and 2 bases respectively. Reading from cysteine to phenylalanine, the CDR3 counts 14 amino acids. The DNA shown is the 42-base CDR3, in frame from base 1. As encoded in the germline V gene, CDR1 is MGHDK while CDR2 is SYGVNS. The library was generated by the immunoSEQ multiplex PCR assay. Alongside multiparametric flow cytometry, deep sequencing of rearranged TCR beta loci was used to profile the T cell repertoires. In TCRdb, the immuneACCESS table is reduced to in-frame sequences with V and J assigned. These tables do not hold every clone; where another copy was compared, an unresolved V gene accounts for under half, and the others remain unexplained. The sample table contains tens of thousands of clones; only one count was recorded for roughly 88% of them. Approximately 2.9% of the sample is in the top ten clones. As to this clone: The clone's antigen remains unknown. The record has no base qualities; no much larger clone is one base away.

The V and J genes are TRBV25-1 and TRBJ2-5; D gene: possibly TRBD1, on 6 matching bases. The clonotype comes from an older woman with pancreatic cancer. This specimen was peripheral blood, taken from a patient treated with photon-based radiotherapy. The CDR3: CASSEYRGQETQYF. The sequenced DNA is TGTGCCAGCAGTGAATATAGGGGGCAAGAGACCCAGTACTTC.